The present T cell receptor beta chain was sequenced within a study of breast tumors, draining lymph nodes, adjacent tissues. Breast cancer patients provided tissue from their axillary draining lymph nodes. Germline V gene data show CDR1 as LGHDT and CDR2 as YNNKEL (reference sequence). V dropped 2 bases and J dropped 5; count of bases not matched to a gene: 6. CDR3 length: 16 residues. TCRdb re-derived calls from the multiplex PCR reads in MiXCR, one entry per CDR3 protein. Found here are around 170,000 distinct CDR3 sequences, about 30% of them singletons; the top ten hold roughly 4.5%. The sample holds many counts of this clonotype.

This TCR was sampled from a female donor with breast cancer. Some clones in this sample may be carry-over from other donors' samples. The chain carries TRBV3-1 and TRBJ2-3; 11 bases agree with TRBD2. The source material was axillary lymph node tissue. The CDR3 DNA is TGTGCCAGCAGCCAACTAGCGGGGGGACGAGGAGATACGCAGTATTTT. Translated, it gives CASSQLAGGRGDTQYF.